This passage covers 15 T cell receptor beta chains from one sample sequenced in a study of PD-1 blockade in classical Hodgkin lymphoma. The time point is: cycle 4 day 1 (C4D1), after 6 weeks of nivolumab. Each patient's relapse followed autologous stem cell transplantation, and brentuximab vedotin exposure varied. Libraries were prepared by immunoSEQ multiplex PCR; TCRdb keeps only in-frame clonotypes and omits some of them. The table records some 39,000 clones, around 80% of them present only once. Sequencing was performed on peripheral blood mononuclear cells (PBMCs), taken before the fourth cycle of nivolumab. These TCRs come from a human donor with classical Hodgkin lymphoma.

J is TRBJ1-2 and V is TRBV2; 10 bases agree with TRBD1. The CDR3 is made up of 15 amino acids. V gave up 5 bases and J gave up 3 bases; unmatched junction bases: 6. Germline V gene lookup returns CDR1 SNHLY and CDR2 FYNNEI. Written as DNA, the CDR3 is TGTGCCAGCAGTTCGACAGGGGGCAGTCACTATGGCTACACCTTC. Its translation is CASSSTGGSHYGYTF.

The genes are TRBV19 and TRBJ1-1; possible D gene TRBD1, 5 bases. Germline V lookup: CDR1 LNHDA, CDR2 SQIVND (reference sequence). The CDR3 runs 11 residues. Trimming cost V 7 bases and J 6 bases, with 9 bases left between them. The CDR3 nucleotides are TGTGCCAGTAACAGAGGGGCTGAAGCTTTCTTT. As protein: CASNRGAEAFF.

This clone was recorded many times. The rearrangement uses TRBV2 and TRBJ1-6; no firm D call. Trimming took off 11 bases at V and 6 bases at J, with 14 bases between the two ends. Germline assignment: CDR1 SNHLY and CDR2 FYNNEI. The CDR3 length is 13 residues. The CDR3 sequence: CAGQEDPNSPLHF. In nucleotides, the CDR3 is TGTGCCGGCCAAGAGGATCCTAATTCACCCCTCCACTTT.

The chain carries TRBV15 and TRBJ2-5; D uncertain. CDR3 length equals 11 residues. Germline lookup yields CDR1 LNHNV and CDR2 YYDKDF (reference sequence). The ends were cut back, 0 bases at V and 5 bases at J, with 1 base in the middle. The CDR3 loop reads CATSREETQYF. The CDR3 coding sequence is TGTGCCACCAGCAGAGAGGAGACCCAGTACTTC.

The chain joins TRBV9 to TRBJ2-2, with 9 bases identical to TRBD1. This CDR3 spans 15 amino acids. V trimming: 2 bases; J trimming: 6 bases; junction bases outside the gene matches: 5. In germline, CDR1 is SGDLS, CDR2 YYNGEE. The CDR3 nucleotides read TGTGCCAGCAGCGTTCGGGGACAGGGATCCGGGGAGCTGTTTTTT. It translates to CASSVRGQGSGELFF. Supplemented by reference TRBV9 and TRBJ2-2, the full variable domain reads DSGVTQTPKHLITATGQRVTLRCSPRSGDLSVYWYQQSLDQGLQFLIQYYNGEERAKGNILERFSAQQFPDLHSELNLSSLELGDSALYFCASSVRGQGSGELFFGEGSRLTVL.

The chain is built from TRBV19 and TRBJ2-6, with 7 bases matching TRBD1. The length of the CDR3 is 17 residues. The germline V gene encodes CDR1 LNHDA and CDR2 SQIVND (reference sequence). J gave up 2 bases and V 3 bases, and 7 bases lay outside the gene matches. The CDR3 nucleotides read TGTGCCAGTAGTATCAACAGGGGAGTCGCTGGGGCCAACGTCCTGACTTTC. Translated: CASSINRGVAGANVLTF.

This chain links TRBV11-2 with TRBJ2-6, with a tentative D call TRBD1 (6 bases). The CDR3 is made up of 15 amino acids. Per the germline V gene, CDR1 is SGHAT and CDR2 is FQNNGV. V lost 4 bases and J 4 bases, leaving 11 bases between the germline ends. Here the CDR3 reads CASSYTGPGANVLTF. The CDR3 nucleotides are TGTGCCAGCAGCTATACAGGGCCCGGGGCCAACGTCCTGACTTTC.

CDR3 DNA sequence: TGTGCCAGCAGCTTATTGCAGGGGGCTAGGGAGACCCAGTACTTC. Protein product: CASSLLQGARETQYF. The chain couples TRBV7-9 to TRBJ2-5; 8 nucleotides agree with TRBD1. CDR3 length equals 15 residues. CDR1 and CDR2 (germline): SEHNR, FQNEAQ (reference sequence). V lost 2 bases to trimming and J lost 5 bases; unmatched junction nucleotides: 7.

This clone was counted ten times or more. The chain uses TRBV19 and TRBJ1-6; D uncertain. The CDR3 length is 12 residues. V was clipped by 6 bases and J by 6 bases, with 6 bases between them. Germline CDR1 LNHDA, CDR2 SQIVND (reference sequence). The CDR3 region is CASRAVNSPLHF. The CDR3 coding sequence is TGTGCCAGTAGGGCAGTTAATTCACCCCTCCACTTT.

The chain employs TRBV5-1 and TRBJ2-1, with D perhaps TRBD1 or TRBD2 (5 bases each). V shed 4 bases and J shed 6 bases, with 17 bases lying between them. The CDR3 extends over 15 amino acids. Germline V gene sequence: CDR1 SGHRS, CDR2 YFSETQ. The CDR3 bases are TGCGCCAGCAGCCCGACTCCGGGACCGTTCAATGAGCAGTTCTTC. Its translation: CASSPTPGPFNEQFF.

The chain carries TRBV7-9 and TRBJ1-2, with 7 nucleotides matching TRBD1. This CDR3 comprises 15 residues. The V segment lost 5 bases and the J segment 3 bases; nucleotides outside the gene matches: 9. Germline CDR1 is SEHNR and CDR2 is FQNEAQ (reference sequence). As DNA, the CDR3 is TGTGCCAGCAGCCAAGAGTGGACAGGAGACTATGGCTACACCTTC. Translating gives CASSQEWTGDYGYTF.

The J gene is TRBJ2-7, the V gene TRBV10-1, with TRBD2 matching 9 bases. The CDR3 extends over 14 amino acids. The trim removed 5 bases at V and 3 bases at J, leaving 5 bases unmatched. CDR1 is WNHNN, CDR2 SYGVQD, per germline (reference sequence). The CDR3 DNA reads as TGCGCCAGCAGTTTAGCGGGGGCCTACTACGAGCAGTACTTC. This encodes CASSLAGAYYEQYF.

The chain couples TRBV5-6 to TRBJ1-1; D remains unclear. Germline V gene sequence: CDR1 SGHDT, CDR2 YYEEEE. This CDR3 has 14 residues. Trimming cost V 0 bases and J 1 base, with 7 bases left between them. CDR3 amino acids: CASSLDNSNTEAFF. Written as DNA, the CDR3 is TGTGCCAGCAGCTTGGACAACTCGAACACTGAAGCTTTCTTT. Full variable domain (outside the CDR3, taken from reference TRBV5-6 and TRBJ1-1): DAGVTQSPTHLIKTRGQQVTLRCSPKSGHDTVSWYQQALGQGPQFIFQYYEEEERQRGNFPDRFSGHQFPNYSSELNVNALLLGDSALYLCASSLDNSNTEAFFGQGTRLTVV.

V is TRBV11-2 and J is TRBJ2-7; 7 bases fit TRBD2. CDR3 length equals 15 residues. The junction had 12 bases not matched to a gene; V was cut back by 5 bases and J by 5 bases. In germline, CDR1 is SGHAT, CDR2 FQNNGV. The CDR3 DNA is TGTGCCAGCAGCCCTCGGGAAGCGGGGATAAACGAGCAGTACTTC. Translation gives CASSPREAGINEQYF.

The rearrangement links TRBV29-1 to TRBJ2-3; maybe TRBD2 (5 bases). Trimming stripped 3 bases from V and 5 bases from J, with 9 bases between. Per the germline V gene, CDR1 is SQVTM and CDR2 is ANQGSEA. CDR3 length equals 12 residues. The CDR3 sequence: CSVDPAGDTQYF. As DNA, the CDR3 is TGCAGCGTTGACCCGGCGGGAGATACGCAGTATTTT.